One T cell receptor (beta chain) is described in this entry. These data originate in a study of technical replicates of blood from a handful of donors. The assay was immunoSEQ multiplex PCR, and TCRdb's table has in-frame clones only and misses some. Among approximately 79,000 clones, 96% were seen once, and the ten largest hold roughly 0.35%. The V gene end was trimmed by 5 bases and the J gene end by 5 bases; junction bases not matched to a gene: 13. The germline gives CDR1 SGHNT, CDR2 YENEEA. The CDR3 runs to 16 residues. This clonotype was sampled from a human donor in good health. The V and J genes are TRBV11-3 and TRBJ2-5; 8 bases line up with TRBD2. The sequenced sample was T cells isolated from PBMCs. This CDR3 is CASSAGEREREETQYF. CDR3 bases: TGTGCCAGCAGCGCAGGGGAGCGGGAGCGGGAGGAGACCCAGTACTTC.